Below are 5 T cell receptor beta chains sequenced from a single sample in a study of T cell responses to AZD1222 COVID-19 vaccine. Repertoires were generated with immunoSEQ multiplex PCR, while TCRdb's copy carries only in-frame clones and drops some. The data show roughly 55,000 clones, around 92% seen once. The source was peripheral blood, collected on day 0 of AZD1222 vaccination. The receptors derive from an adult in good health.

The rearrangement joins TRBV12-3 or TRBV12-4 to TRBJ1-1; 7 nucleotides align to TRBD1. Trimming removed 6 bases from V and 2 bases from J; junction bases left unmatched: 3. This CDR3 contains 13 residues. Here the CDR3 reads CASSRTGNTEAFF. The CDR3, as DNA: TGTGCCAGCAGCCGGACAGGTAACACTGAAGCTTTCTTT.

The rearrangement links TRBV6-6 to TRBJ2-1, with TRBD1 matching over 10 bases. The CDR3 spans 14 residues. After removal of 7 bases from V and 5 bases from J, the junction contained 5 bases not matched to a gene. Germline-derived CDR1 and CDR2 are MNHNY and SVGAGI (reference sequence). As DNA, the CDR3 is TGTGCCAGCAACGACAGGGGGCGGAACAATGAGCAGTTCTTC. Its translation is CASNDRGRNNEQFF.

The V and J genes are TRBV20-1 and TRBJ2-7, with a weak D call TRBD2 (7 bases). CDR1 DFQATT and CDR2 SNEGSKA come from the germline V gene (reference sequence). V gave up 3 bases and J gave up 6 bases, with 9 bases separating them. There are 11 residues in the CDR3. The CDR3 sequence is CSARGGGEQYF. In DNA, the CDR3 is TGCAGTGCTAGGGGAGGGGGCGAGCAGTACTTC.

This clone showed up just a few times. The chain joins TRBV12-3 or TRBV12-4 to TRBJ1-1; the D is unclear. This CDR3 is 13 amino acids long. Trimming shortened V by 1 base and J by 4 bases, and 7 bases separated the two germline ends. CDR3 protein: CASSLEGSTEAFF. The CDR3 region has the DNA TGTGCCAGCAGTTTAGAGGGCAGCACTGAAGCTTTCTTT.

This chain joins TRBV7-6 and TRBJ2-1; D is unresolved. Germline V lookup: CDR1 SGHVS, CDR2 FNYEAQ. The CDR3 extends over 15 amino acids. Trimming removed 5 bases at V and 0 bases at J, with 11 bases between. Here the CDR3 reads CASSVAPSSYNEQFF. The CDR3 nucleotides read TGTGCCAGCAGCGTTGCGCCGAGCTCCTACAATGAGCAGTTCTTC.